This TCR beta chain was documented in a study of shared clonotypes between healthy human individuals. The overall study: Used for every donor were three CD4 naive, three CD4 memory, two CD8 naive and one CD8 memory plate.

Researchers ran the assay at a deep level. In the study's own analysis: With immunoSEQ giving junction-only sequences and no quality scores, filtering differed. TCRdb's table, derived via immunoSEQ multiplex PCR, lists solely in-frame clones and lacks some. The D gene and trimming were derived from the DNA, and the V and J assignments and clone size from that table. The sample shows about 2 million clones, 85% to 95% of them seen only once. None of the donors, who were healthy HIV-negative adults, had recently had acute infections or vaccinations. This receptor was identified in a man younger than 30 in good health. Sequencing was done on a sample of naive CD4+ T cells sorted from blood. Described subset: CD45RA+ positively selected.

CDR3 in amino acids: CASSIGGKTANTEAFF. The DNA for the CDR3 is TGTGCCAGTAGTATAGGGGGAAAGACCGCGAACACTGAAGCTTTCTTT. The chain joins TRBV19 to TRBJ1-1; no clear D. Trimming removed 1 base at V and 1 base at J, with 13 bases between. The germline V gene encodes CDR1 LNHDA and CDR2 SQIVND (reference sequence). The CDR3 sequence is 16 residues long. The full variable domain, in which reference TRBV19 and TRBJ1-1 provide the parts outside the CDR3, is DGGITQSPKYLFRKEGQNVTLSCEQNLNHDAMYWYRQDPGQGLRLIYYSQIVNDFQKGDIAEGYSVSREKKESFPLTVTSAQKNPTAFYLCASSIGGKTANTEAFFGQGTRLTVV.